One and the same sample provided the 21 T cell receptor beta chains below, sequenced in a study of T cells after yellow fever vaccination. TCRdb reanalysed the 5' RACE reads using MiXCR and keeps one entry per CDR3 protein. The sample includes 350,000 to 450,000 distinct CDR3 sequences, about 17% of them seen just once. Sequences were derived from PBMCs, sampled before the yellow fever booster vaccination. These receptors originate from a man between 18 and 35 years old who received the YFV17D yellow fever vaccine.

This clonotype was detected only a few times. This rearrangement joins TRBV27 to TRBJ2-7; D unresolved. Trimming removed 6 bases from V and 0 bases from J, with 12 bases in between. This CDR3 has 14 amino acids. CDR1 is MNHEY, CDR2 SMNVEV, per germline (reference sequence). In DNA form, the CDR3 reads TGTGCCAGCAGATCCTGGACGGACTCCTACGAGCAGTACGTC. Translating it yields CASRSWTDSYEQYV.

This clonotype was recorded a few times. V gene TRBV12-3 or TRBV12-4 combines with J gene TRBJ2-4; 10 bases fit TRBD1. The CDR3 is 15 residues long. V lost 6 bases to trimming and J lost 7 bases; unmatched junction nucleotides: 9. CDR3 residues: CASSPGTGEGNIQYF. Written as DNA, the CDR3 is TGTGCCAGCAGCCCCGGGACAGGGGAGGGGAACATTCAGTACTTC.

The CDR3 reads CSHRTSVETQYF. The DNA for the CDR3 is TGCAGCCATCGGACTAGTGTGGAGACCCAGTACTTC. The V gene is TRBV29-1, the J gene TRBJ2-5; 7 nucleotides align to TRBD2. The CDR3 covers 12 residues. The germline V gene has CDR1 SQVTM and CDR2 ANQGSEA. V shed 8 bases, J shed 5 bases, and the junction held 8 bases outside the gene matches.

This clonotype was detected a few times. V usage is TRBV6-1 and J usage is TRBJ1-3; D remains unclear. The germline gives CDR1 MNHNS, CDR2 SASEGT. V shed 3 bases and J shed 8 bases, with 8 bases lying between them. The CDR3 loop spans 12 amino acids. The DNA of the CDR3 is TGTGCCAGCAGTGAGGGAAGGCACACCATATATTTT. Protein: CASSEGRHTIYF.

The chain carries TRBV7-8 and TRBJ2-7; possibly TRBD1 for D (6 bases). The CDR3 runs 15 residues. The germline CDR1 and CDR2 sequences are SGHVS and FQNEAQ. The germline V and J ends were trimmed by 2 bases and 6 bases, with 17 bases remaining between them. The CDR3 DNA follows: TGTGCCAGCAGCTTAATGACGGCAGGGGTGCGCGAGCAGTACGTC. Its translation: CASSLMTAGVREQYV.

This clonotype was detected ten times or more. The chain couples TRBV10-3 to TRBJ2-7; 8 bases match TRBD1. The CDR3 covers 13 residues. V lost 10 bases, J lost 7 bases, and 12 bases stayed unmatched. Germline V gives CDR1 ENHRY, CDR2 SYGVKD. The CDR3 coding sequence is TGTGCCACGCAGGACAGGGTGGGTGAGGAGCAGTACTTC. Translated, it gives CATQDRVGEEQYF.

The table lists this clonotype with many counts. DNA of the CDR3: TGCAGTGCTAGAGGAGGCGCAGGTGGCACCGAGCAGTACTTC. This codes for CSARGGAGGTEQYF. The chain employs TRBV20-1 and TRBJ2-7; D uncertain. V was pared by 1 base and J by 6 bases, with 16 bases between. The CDR3 loop spans 14 amino acids. Looked up from germline, CDR1 is DFQATT and CDR2 is SNEGSKA (reference sequence).

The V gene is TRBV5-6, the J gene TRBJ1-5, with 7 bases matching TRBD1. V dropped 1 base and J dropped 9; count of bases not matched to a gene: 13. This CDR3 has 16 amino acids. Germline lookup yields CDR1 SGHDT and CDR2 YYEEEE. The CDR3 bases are TGTGCCAGCAGCTTGTATGTAGGCAGGGGGGAACGGCCCCAGCATTTT. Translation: CASSLYVGRGERPQHF.

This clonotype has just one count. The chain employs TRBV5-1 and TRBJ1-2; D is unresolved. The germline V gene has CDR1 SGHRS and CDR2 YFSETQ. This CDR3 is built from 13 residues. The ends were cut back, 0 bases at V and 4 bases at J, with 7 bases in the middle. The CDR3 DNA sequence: TGCGCCAGCAGCTTGGACAAACCCTATGGCTACACCTTC. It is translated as CASSLDKPYGYTF.

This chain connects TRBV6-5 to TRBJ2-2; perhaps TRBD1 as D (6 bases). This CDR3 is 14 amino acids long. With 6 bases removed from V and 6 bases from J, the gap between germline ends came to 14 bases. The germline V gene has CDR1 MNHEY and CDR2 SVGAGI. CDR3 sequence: CASSYRVLAGELFF. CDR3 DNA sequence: TGTGCCAGCAGCTACAGGGTATTGGCCGGGGAGCTGTTTTTT.

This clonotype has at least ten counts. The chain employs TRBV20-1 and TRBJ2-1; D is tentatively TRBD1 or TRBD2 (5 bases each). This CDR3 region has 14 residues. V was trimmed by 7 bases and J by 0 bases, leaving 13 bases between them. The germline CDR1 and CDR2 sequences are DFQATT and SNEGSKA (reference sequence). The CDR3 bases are TGCAGTGGTAGGGGACCCTACTCCTACAATGAGCAGTTCTTC. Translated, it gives CSGRGPYSYNEQFF.

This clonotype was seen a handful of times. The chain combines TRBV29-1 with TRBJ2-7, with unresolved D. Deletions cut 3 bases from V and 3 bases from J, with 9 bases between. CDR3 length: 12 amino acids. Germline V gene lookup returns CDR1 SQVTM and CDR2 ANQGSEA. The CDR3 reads CSVELGSYEQYV. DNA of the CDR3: TGCAGCGTTGAGTTGGGCAGCTACGAGCAGTACGTC.

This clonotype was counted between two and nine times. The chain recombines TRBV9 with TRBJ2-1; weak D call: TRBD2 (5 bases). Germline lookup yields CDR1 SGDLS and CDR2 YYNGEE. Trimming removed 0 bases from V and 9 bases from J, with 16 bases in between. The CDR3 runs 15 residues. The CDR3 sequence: CASSVASGIFFEQFF. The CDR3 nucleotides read TGTGCCAGCAGCGTAGCATCGGGGATCTTTTTTGAGCAGTTCTTC.

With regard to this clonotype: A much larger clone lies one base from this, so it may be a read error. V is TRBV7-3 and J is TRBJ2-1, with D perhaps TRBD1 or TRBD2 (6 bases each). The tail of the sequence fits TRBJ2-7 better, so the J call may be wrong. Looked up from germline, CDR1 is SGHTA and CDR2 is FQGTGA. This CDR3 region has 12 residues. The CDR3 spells CASSPGGDEQYF. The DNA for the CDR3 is TGTGCCAGCAGCCCCGGGGGCGATGAGCAGTACTTC.

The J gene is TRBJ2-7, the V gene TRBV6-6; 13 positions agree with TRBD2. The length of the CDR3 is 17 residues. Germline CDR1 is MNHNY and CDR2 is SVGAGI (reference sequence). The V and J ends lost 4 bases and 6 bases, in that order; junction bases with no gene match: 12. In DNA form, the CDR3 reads TGTGCCAGCAGTTCGACTAGCGGGGGGCGAAGCCCCAGCGAGCAGTACGTC. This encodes CASSSTSGGRSPSEQYV.

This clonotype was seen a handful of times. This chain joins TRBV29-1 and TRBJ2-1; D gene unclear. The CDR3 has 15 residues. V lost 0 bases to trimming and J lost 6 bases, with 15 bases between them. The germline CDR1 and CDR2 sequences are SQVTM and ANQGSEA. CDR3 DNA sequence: TGCAGCGTTGAAGATCTTCCGGGCCGTGGCAATGAGCAGTTCTTC. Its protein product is CSVEDLPGRGNEQFF.

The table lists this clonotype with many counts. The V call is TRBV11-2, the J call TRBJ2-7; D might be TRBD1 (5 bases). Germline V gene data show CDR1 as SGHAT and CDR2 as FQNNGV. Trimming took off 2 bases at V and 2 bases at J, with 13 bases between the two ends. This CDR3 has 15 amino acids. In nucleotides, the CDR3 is TGTGCCAGCAGCTTATCAGTAGGGGAAACCTACGAGCAGTACTTC. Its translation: CASSLSVGETYEQYF.

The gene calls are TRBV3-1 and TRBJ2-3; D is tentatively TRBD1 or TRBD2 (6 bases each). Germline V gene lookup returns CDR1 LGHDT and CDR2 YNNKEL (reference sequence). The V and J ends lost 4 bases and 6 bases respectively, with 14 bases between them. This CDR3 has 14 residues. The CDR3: CASSRVGGDDTQYF. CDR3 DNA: TGTGCCAGCAGCCGAGTGGGGGGCGATGATACGCAGTATTTT.

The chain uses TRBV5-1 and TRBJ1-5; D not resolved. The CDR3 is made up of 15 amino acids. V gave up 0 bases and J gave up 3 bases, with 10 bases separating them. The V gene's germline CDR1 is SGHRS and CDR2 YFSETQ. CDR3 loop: CASSLDSPYNQPQHF. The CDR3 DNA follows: TGCGCCAGCAGCTTGGACTCCCCATACAATCAGCCCCAGCATTTT.

This CDR3 is CASSLYKDSTDTQYF. The CDR3 DNA follows: TGTGCCAGCAGCTTATACAAGGATAGCACAGATACGCAGTATTTT. This sequence joins TRBV7-8 and TRBJ2-3; D is ambiguous. The germline gives CDR1 SGHVS, CDR2 FQNEAQ. The CDR3 is 15 amino acids. Trimming stripped 2 bases from V and 0 bases from J, with 9 bases between. The complete variable domain, with remaining parts taken from reference TRBV7-8 and TRBJ2-3, reads GAGVSQSPRYKVAKRGQDVALRCDPISGHVSLFWYQQALGQGPEFLTYFQNEAQLDKSGLPSDRFFAERPEGSVSTLKIQRTQQEDSAVYLCASSLYKDSTDTQYFGPGTRLTVL.

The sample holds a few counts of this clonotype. The CDR3 reads CASSLGTGGGDEKLFF. CDR3 nucleotide sequence: TGTGCCAGCAGCCTCGGGACAGGGGGCGGTGATGAAAAACTGTTTTTT. This chain joins TRBV5-5 and TRBJ1-4; 12 bases map to TRBD1. This CDR3 is built from 16 residues. With 4 bases clipped from V and 6 bases from J, the junction kept 7 bases outside the gene matches. Germline CDR1 reads SGHKS; CDR2 reads YYEKEE (reference sequence).